A selection of T cell receptor beta chains follows, all from one sample in a study of T cell changes during pregnancy in multiple sclerosis. Libraries were prepared by immunoSEQ multiplex PCR; TCRdb keeps only in-frame clonotypes and omits some of them. The table includes 45,000 to 75,000 clones, 90% to 95% detected once. Sequenced material: peripheral blood, taken in the first trimester of pregnancy. Receptors originate from a female donor with multiple sclerosis, enrolled in a pregnancy study. Both conserved end residues are part of each CDR3. A D gene is named only where the DNA matches it firmly. Only part of the rows carry a size: once, few, many, or a class if the clone is expanded.

abundance	v_gene	d_gene	j_gene	CDR3aa	CDR3nt
.	TRBV25-1	TRBD1	TRBJ1-5	CASSVSGGQPQHF	TGTGCCAGCAGTGTATCAGGGGGTCAGCCCCAGCATTTT
medium-sized	TRBV7-2	.	TRBJ1-5	CASSLLDNQPQHF	TGTGCCAGCAGCTTATTAGACAATCAGCCCCAGCATTTT
.	TRBV20-1	.	TRBJ2-1	CSASEGGQFF	TGCAGTGCTAGTGAAGGAGGGCAGTTCTTC
.	TRBV9	TRBD1	TRBJ1-6	CASSVEGGKNSPLHF	TGTGCCAGCAGCGTAGAAGGGGGCAAGAATTCACCCCTCCACTTT
.	TRBV7-9	.	TRBJ2-1	CASSLPGSSYNEQFF	TGTGCCAGCAGCTTACCAGGTAGCTCCTACAATGAGCAGTTCTTC
.	TRBV14	.	TRBJ1-1	CASSRPGGSAEAFF	TGTGCCAGCAGCCGGCCGGGGGGATCGGCTGAAGCTTTCTTT
.	TRBV7-2	.	TRBJ1-2	CASSPERGGYTF	TGTGCCAGCAGCCCAGAAAGGGGCGGCTACACCTTC
.	TRBV10-3	TRBD1	TRBJ2-7	CAIGNRGNEQYF	TGTGCCATCGGAAACAGGGGCAACGAGCAGTACTTC
.	TRBV7-6	.	TRBJ1-6	CASSLGDKVLSPLHF	TGTGCCAGCAGCTTAGGGGACAAAGTCCTTTCACCCCTCCACTTT
.	TRBV7-3	.	TRBJ1-1	CASSPAGSRGTEAFF	TGTGCCAGCAGCCCCGCCGGGTCTAGGGGCACTGAAGCTTTCTTT
.	TRBV7-2	TRBD1	TRBJ1-2	CASQGAQKGFGYTF	TGTGCCAGCCAGGGGGCGCAAAAAGGATTTGGCTACACCTTC
.	TRBV4-3	TRBD1	TRBJ2-2	CASSLGQGLAGELFF	TGCGCCAGCAGCTTGGGACAGGGGTTGGCCGGGGAGCTGTTTTTT
.	TRBV6-4	.	TRBJ1-1	CASSDSRGATEAFF	TGTGCCAGCAGTGACAGCCGGGGGGCCACTGAAGCTTTCTTT
.	TRBV7-3	TRBD2	TRBJ2-3	CASSTSGGSTDTQYF	TGTGCCAGCAGCACCTCGGGGGGTAGCACAGATACGCAGTATTTT